This T cell receptor (beta chain) was identified during a study of T cells after yellow fever vaccination. The wider study: Fractions of limited cellularity were prepared by means of SMART-Seq v4 Ultra Low Input.

General study findings and limits: Clones from primary vaccination mostly reappeared after the booster (approximately 96% CD4, approximately 86% CD8). Although most clonotypes did not, a small share appeared in both CD4 and CD8 compartments.

In its sample, this clonotype was seen a few times. The antigen is undetermined. The V and J ends lost 3 bases and 0 bases respectively, with 9 bases between them. This CDR3 has 16 amino acids. The authors made TCR cDNA by 5'RACE template switching, adding a universal primer site and UMIs. MiXCR, applied by TCRdb to the 5' RACE reads, yields one record per CDR3 protein. The data contain approximately 610,000 distinct CDR3 sequences, approximately 16% of them seen just once; the ten biggest clones take up 15% to 20%. The specimen comprised PBMCs, sampled more than 4 days after the first yellow fever vaccination. The chain has TRBV12-3 or TRBV12-4 and TRBJ2-6, with a weak D call TRBD1 (6 bases). This receptor was taken from a young man who received the YFV17D yellow fever vaccine. This chain's CDR3 is CASSLVQGSGANVLTF. The CDR3 coding sequence is TGTGCCAGCAGTTTGGTACAGGGCTCTGGGGCCAACGTCCTGACTTTC.